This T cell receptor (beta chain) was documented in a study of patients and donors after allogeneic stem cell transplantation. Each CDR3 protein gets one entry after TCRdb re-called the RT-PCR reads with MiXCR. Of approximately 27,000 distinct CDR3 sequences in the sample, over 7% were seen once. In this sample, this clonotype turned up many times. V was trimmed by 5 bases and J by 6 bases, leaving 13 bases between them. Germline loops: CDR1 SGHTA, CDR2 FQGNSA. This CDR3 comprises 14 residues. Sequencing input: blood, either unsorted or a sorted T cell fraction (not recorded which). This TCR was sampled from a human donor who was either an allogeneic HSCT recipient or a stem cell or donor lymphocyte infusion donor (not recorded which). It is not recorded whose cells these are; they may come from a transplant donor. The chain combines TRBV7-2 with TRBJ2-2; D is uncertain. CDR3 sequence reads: CASSLQSWAGELFF. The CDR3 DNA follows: TGTGCCAGCAGCCTTCAATCCTGGGCCGGGGAGCTGTTTTTT.